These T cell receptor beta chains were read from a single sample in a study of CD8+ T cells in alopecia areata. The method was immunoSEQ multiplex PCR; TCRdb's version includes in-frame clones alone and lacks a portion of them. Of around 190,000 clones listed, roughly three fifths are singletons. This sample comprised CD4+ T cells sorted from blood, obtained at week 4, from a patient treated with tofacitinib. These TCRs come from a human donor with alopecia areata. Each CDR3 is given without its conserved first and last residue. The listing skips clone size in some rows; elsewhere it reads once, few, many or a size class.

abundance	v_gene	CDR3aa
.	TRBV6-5	ASSQSQGTQY
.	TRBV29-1	SGHRGTGETQY
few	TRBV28	ASLTEEKLF
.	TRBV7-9	ASSQTGGEGYT
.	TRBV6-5	ASTSRGGETQY
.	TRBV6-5	ASRQRVMNTEAF
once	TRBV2	ASSEAQRSTGELF
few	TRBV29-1	SVAAGQETQY
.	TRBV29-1	SVEQGVGYT
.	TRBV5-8	ASPTGGNTIY
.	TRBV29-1	SVNGGRAKATDTQY
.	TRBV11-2	ASSSGLAETQY
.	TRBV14	ASSQYGELF
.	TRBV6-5	ASSSRGSKGGEQY
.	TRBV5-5	ASSWTGGRGNIQY
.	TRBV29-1	SVEGSRAEPHNEQF
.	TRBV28	ATSIQETQY
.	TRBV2	ASSAQGGNTEAF
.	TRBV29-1	SVEFVAGGYT
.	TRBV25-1	ASSELPGGKMGNEQF
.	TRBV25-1	ASSTLGEVGGYT
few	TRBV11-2	ASSLSQGNTGELF
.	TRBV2	ASSATGSGANVLT
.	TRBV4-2	ASSQGLAGGGTDTQY
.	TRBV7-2	ASSSRAGPYNEQF
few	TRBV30	AWSLNRNTEAF
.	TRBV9	ASSPGVSNEQY
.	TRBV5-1	ASSLWDSEQY
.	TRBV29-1	SVMAGGEGEQF
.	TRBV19	ASIQGVSFTDTQY
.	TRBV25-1	ASSGQGSGYT
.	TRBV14	ASSQVSGGTQY
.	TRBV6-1	ASRLGLALSYEQY
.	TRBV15	ATSRTSGKTDTQY
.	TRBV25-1	ASSGQGTYGYT
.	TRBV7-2	ASSLRQPYEQY